The 21 T cell receptor beta chains given below trace back to one sample, sequenced in a study of T cell responses to AZD1222 COVID-19 vaccine. Assay: immunoSEQ multiplex PCR; the TCRdb copy retains only in-frame clones and omits some. There are roughly 51,000 clones in the sample; roughly 85% occur only once, and 5.5% to 7% lies in the top ten. The specimen was peripheral blood, collected 28 days after the second AZD1222 dose. These receptors came from an adult who received the AZD1222 COVID-19 vaccine.

This clone is a singleton in its sample. The V and J genes are TRBV27 and TRBJ1-1, with D uncertain. Deletions cut 3 bases from V and 2 bases from J, with 7 bases between. The CDR3 has 13 amino acids. CDR1 and CDR2 (germline): MNHEY, SMNVEV (reference sequence). The CDR3 sequence: CASSFTINTEAFF. The CDR3 DNA follows: TGTGCCAGCAGTTTCACGATTAACACTGAAGCTTTCTTT.

The chain employs TRBV4-3 and TRBJ1-4, with 10 bases fitting TRBD1. The CDR3 extends over 20 amino acids. The germline gives CDR1 LGHNA, CDR2 YSLEER. Germline trimming cut 2 bases from V and 2 bases from J; bases unmatched to any gene: 14. CDR3 sequence: CASSQRSGTGVDRTNEKLFF. For the CDR3, the DNA is TGCGCCAGCAGCCAAAGATCCGGGACAGGGGTTGATCGGACTAATGAAAAACTGTTTTTT.

The sample holds one count of this clone. The rearrangement joins TRBV19 to TRBJ1-3; D is unclear. The germline V gene has CDR1 LNHDA and CDR2 SQIVND (reference sequence). The CDR3 runs to 13 residues. Trimming took 8 bases from V and 1 from J, leaving 9 bases between them. The CDR3 sequence: CASASVSGNTIYF. The CDR3 nucleotides read TGTGCCAGTGCGTCGGTTTCTGGAAACACCATATATTTT.

The J gene is TRBJ2-7, the V gene TRBV7-2; 8 positions agree with TRBD2. CDR3 size: 14 residues. Losses at the gene ends were 5 bases for V and 3 bases for J; bases not matched to a gene: 6. Per germline, CDR1 SGHTA and CDR2 FQGNSA. The CDR3, as DNA: TGTGCCAGCAGCACGGGACTAGAACTCTACGAGCAGTACTTC. Translated, it gives CASSTGLELYEQYF. Complete variable domain (other parts from reference TRBV7-2 and TRBJ2-7): GAGVSQSPSNKVTEKGKDVELRCDPISGHTALYWYRQSLGQGLEFLIYFQGNSAPDKSGLPSDRFSAERTGGSVSTLTIQRTQQEDSAVYLCASSTGLELYEQYFGPGTRLTVT.

The chain employs TRBV10-1 and TRBJ2-1, with 8 bases matching TRBD2. CDR3 length: 15 residues. V lost 10 bases to trimming and J lost 0 bases; unmatched junction nucleotides: 8. Germline CDR1 is WNHNN and CDR2 is SYGVQD (reference sequence). CDR3 coding DNA: TGCGCCACTCAGCGGGGGCCTAGCTCCTACAATGAGCAGTTCTTC. Protein: CATQRGPSSYNEQFF.

The chain has TRBV29-1 and TRBJ1-1; no firm D call. Germline values: CDR1 SQVTM, CDR2 ANQGSEA. V shed 4 bases and J shed 0 bases, with 9 bases lying between them. The CDR3 runs 13 residues. CDR3 in DNA: TGCAGCGTTGGGGGTGTCCTGAACACTGAAGCTTTCTTT. Amino acids: CSVGGVLNTEAFF.

This chain joins TRBV19 and TRBJ1-5; 8 bases are a match to TRBD1. V lost 7 bases, J lost 0 bases, and 11 bases stayed unmatched. CDR1 and CDR2 from the germline V gene are LNHDA and SQIVND (reference sequence). This CDR3 contains 17 residues. CDR3 DNA sequence: TGTGCCAGTACCTTCAGGCAGGGGGCGGATAGCAATCAGCCCCAGCATTTT. It codes for CASTFRQGADSNQPQHF.

The chain recombines TRBV5-1 with TRBJ1-2; a weak D match, TRBD1 (5 bases). The CDR3 contains 15 residues. Germline V gene lookup returns CDR1 SGHRS and CDR2 YFSETQ. V was trimmed by 3 bases and J by 4 bases, leaving 16 bases between them. CDR3 sequence: CASSSGDSNPYGYTF. The CDR3, as DNA: TGCGCCAGCAGCTCGGGGGACTCCAATCCCTATGGCTACACCTTC.

The chain uses TRBV24-1 and TRBJ1-1, with TRBD1 matching 9 bases. The length of the CDR3 is 14 residues. Germline V gene sequence: CDR1 KGHDR, CDR2 SFDVKD. V was pared by 5 bases and J by 5 bases, with 5 bases of the junction left unmatched. CDR3 DNA sequence: TGTGCCACCAGTGCCGGGACAGGGCGAACTGAAGCTTTCTTT. Its translation: CATSAGTGRTEAFF.

This sequence joins TRBV30 and TRBJ1-6; TRBD1 agrees at 10 bases. The CDR3 runs 15 residues. The V gene end was trimmed by 1 base and the J gene end by 9 bases; junction bases not matched to a gene: 6. Germline CDR1 and CDR2: GTSNPN and SVGIG (reference sequence). This CDR3 reads CAWSGRTGGGSPLHF. The CDR3 DNA follows: TGTGCCTGGAGTGGAAGGACAGGGGGTGGTTCACCCCTCCACTTT.

The chain is built from TRBV27 and TRBJ1-5, with 9 bases identical to TRBD1. Trimming cost V 3 bases and J 5 bases; bases outside gene matches: 5. Germline V CDR1 and CDR2: MNHEY, SMNVEV (reference sequence). The CDR3 covers 15 residues. The CDR3 DNA is TGTGCCAGCAGTTTTAGGGACAGGGTTTATCAGCCCCAGCATTTT. It translates to CASSFRDRVYQPQHF.

Concerning this clone: The junction does not match germline at one end; this may be a read error. V is TRBV28 and J is TRBJ1-2; D unresolved. CDR1 is MDHEN, CDR2 SYDVKM, per germline. This CDR3 spans 12 amino acids. CDR3 sequence reads: CASSPRNYGYTF. The CDR3 coding sequence is TGTGCCAGCAGCCCTCGAAACTACGGCTACACCTTC.

The CDR3 loop is CASSNLQGFHQPQHF. CDR3 coding DNA: TGTGCCAGTAGTAACTTACAGGGTTTCCATCAGCCCCAGCATTTT. This chain uses TRBV19 with TRBJ1-5, with D perhaps matching TRBD1 (6 bases). Germline V gives CDR1 LNHDA, CDR2 SQIVND (reference sequence). Trimming left V 4 bases short and J 5 bases short, with 15 bases between. The CDR3 runs 15 residues. The full variable domain, completed using reference TRBV19 and TRBJ1-5, is DGGITQSPKYLFRKEGQNVTLSCEQNLNHDAMYWYRQDPGQGLRLIYYSQIVNDFQKGDIAEGYSVSREKKESFPLTVTSAQKNPTAFYLCASSNLQGFHQPQHFGDGTRLSIL.

The chain links TRBV19 to TRBJ2-2, with D maybe TRBD2 (5 bases). CDR3 length: 13 amino acids. Trimming cost V 3 bases and J 8 bases, with 10 bases left between them. The germline V gene encodes CDR1 LNHDA and CDR2 SQIVND (reference sequence). CDR3 region: CASSIPRGGELFF. The CDR3 DNA follows: TGTGCCAGTAGTATCCCTCGGGGTGGGGAGCTGTTTTTT.

This rearrangement joins TRBV28 to TRBJ1-2; no reliable D call. With 8 bases removed from V and 4 bases from J, the gap between germline ends came to 20 bases. CDR1 is MDHEN and CDR2 is SYDVKM in the germline V gene. This CDR3 has 15 residues. The CDR3 loop reads CASSNAGSRGYGYTF. CDR3 bases: TGTGCCAGCTCCAATGCGGGCAGTCGGGGCTATGGCTACACCTTC.

This clone has a single count. This chain joins TRBV28 and TRBJ1-1; a weak D match, TRBD1 (5 bases). The CDR3 runs 15 residues. Germline V gene data show CDR1 as MDHEN and CDR2 as SYDVKM. The V gene lost 6 bases and the J gene lost 5 bases, with 19 bases spanning the gap. CDR3: CASRKWDGEITEAFF. The CDR3, as DNA: TGTGCCAGCAGAAAATGGGACGGGGAAATTACTGAAGCTTTCTTT. The entire variable domain, with the rest obtained from reference TRBV28 and TRBJ1-1, is as follows: DVKVTQSSRYLVKRTGEKVFLECVQDMDHENMFWYRQDPGLGLRLIYFSYDVKMKEKGDIPEGYSVSREKKERFSLILESASTNQTSMYLCASRKWDGEITEAFFGQGTRLTVV.

The chain couples TRBV3-1 (or the pseudogene TRBV3-2) to TRBJ2-7, with 8 bases fitting TRBD2. Unmatched junction bases numbered 7, after V lost 0 bases and J lost 3 bases. Germline V gene lookup returns CDR1 LGHDT and CDR2 YNNKEL (reference sequence). The CDR3 spans 16 residues. The DNA of the CDR3 is TGTGCCAGCAGCCAAGATTACTCGGGAGGGATCTACGAGCAGTACTTC. This encodes CASSQDYSGGIYEQYF.

The chain couples TRBV14 to TRBJ2-3; TRBD1 might be the D (5 bases). The CDR3 extends over 13 amino acids. The germline gives CDR1 SGHDN, CDR2 FVKESK. V shed 1 base and J shed 6 bases, with 8 bases lying between them. CDR3 amino acids: CASSQGGVDTQYF. The CDR3 bases are TGTGCCAGCAGCCAAGGGGGCGTTGATACGCAGTATTTT.

This clone was seen only a few times. CDR3 loop: CASSHLRTLAKNIQYF. The CDR3 DNA reads TGTGCCAGCAGCCATCTTCGGACCCTAGCCAAAAACATTCAGTACTTC. The chain employs TRBV3-1 (or the pseudogene TRBV3-2) and TRBJ2-4, with D uncertain. The CDR3 is 16 residues long. Germline CDR1 and CDR2: LGHDT and YNNKEL (reference sequence). Trimming cost V 3 bases and J 0 bases, with 12 bases left between them.

The chain couples TRBV6-5 to TRBJ2-7, with D perhaps matching TRBD1 (5 bases). CDR3 length equals 16 residues. The germline V gene has CDR1 MNHEY and CDR2 SVGAGI. V lost 2 bases and J lost 4, with 18 bases in between. CDR3 coding DNA: TGTGCCAGCAGTTACGGGGTGGGCAGGGCCTTATACGAGCAGTACTTC. This codes for CASSYGVGRALYEQYF.

The V call is TRBV5-6, the J call TRBJ1-1; TRBD1 is a possible D gene (6 bases). The CDR3 has 15 amino acids. CDR1 is SGHDT, CDR2 YYEEEE, per germline. V was clipped by 3 bases and J by 1 base, with 13 bases between them. This CDR3 is CASSSLGGPNTEAFF. CDR3 sequence (DNA): TGTGCCAGCAGCTCCTTGGGGGGCCCGAACACTGAAGCTTTCTTT.